This T cell receptor beta chain is drawn from a study of T cells after posttransplantation cyclophosphamide listed by TCRdb under 2016. For the wider study: The study tracked T cell repertoire reconstitution by TRB sequencing after myeloablative bone marrow transplantation using posttransplantation cyclophosphamide as GVHD prophylaxis. Antigen receptor sequencing was done on samples from 35 to 45 PTCy-treated patients and from 15 to 20 related bone marrow donors of those patients. Blood from all 35 or so PTCy patients with 1-year posttransplant specimens was subjected to TRB sequencing. In 3 patients, TRB sequencing was also performed on up to about 3 more blood samples taken 2 to 5.2 years after transplant, and in a handful of patients, pretransplant blood was also TRB-sequenced. Because TRA and TRB clonality were tightly correlated in 8 or 9 samples, subsequent TCR analyses were focused on TRB only. Public TRB sequences were checked against a database of over 3,000 sequences associated with responses to pathogens, tumor antigens, self-antigens and alloantigens. Findings and caveats that apply to the study as a whole: The TRB repertoires of T cells infiltrating skin or the GI tract showed only limited overlap with the TRB repertoires found in blood. At 1-2 months, donor-recipient similarity was low but rose over the first year, and the later blood repertoires were often dominated by donor CD8+ memory clones. Across 35 to 55 patients, TRB clonality was highly associated with recipient CMV seropositivity and CMV reactivation, and diversity in PTCy patients was similar to diversity in CNI/methotrexate controls.

Comments on this clone: No cognate antigen has been identified for it. No base qualities exist here, and no much larger clone lies one base off it.

Taken from the germline V gene (reference sequence), the CDR1 and CDR2 loops are SSHAT and FNYEAQ. Its CDR3 holds 15 amino acids, cysteine through phenylalanine. This entry keeps only the CDR3 DNA: 45 bases, framed from base 1. Trimmed from V: 5 bases; trimmed from J: 9 bases; junction bases lacking a gene match: 7. Peripheral blood samples were provided by related bone marrow donors on the day of marrow donation. Mononuclear cells from peripheral blood and bone marrow were separated by Ficoll-Hypaque density centrifugation and then cryopreserved. TRB sequencing used genomic DNA with the immunoSEQ assay at survey resolution or the hsTCRB kit. The paper's data handling went like this. The immunoSEQ software was used for initial read processing, and the LymphoSeq R package was used for repertoire analyses. Clonality was calculated as 1 minus normalized Shannon entropy, and the Gini coefficient was also calculated for each TRB dataset. Phenotypes of unsorted samples were inferred by mapping TRB sequences from sorted subsets of the recipient or donor onto the same recipient's unsorted samples. TCRdb holds this immuneACCESS table with in-frame rearrangements only. Some clones are missing; in checked studies, unresolved V genes explain under half, and the rest has no known cause. V, J and clone size are those of that table, while D and trimming were read from the DNA. The sample table records some 54,000 clones; 85% to 95% of these occur just once. The ten largest account for 2.9% of the sample.

This receptor was obtained from a woman between 25 and 40 years old in good health and a related stem cell transplant donor. Rearrangement joined TRBV7-7 to TRBJ2-1; TRBD2 fits 13 bases in the junction. Sequencing was done on a sample of PBMCs. The nucleotide sequence is given as TGTGCCAGCAGCCATGGACTAGCGGGGGTGGGTGAGCAGTTCTTC. This codes for CASSHGLAGVGEQFF. Full variable domain (CDR3 extended with the reference TRBV7-7 and TRBJ2-1 proteins): GAGVSQSPRYKVTKRGQDVTLRCDPISSHATLYWYQQALGQGPEFLTYFNYEAQPDKSGLPSDRFSAERPEGSISTLTIQRTEQRDSAMYRCASSHGLAGVGEQFFGPGTRLTVL.